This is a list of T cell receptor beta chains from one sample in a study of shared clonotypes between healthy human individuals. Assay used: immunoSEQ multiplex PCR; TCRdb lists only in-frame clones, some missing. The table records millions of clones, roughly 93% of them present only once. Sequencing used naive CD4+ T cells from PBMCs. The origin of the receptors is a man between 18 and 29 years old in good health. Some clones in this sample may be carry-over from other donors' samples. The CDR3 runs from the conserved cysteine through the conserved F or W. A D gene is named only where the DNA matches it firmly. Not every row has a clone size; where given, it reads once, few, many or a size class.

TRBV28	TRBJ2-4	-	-	TGTGCCAGCACCTACCCTGGAGCCAAAAACATTCAGTACTTC	CASTYPGAKNIQYF
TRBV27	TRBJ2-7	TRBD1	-	TGTGCCAGCAGTTCAGTCCGACAGGGGAACTCCTACGAGCAGTACTTC	CASSSVRQGNSYEQYF
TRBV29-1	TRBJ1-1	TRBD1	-	TGCAGCGCCGATCTTTGGGACAGGGGGATTGGCATGAACACTGAAGCTTTCTTT	CSADLWDRGIGMNTEAFF
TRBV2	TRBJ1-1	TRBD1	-	TGTGCCAGCAGTGTAACCGGGACAGGGGCCGCTGAAGCTTTCTTT	CASSVTGTGAAEAFF
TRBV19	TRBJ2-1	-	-	TGTGCCAGTAGTACCAGGGGGGAATCCTACAATGAGCAGTTCTTC	CASSTRGESYNEQFF
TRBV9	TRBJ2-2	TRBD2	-	TGTGCCAGCAGCGCGACTAGCGGGAGCACCGGGGAGCTGTTTTTT	CASSATSGSTGELFF
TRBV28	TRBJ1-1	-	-	TGTGCCAGCAGAGCGACAGCCAACACTGAAGCTTTCTTT	CASRATANTEAFF
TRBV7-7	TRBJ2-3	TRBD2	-	TGTGCCAGCAAACGACTAGCGGGAGTCAGCACAGATACGCAGTATTTT	CASKRLAGVSTDTQYF
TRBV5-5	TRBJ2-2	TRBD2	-	TGTGCCAGCAGGTCACCGGGGGGACGGAACACCGGGGAGCTGTTTTTT	CASRSPGGRNTGELFF
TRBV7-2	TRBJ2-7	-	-	TGTGCCAGCCGCGAAGTACTTACCGGGAGAACCTACGAGCAGTACTTC	CASREVLTGRTYEQYF
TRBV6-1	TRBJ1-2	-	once	TGTGCCAGCAGTGAAGCTCCTTTTGGCGAATACTATGGCTACACCTTC	CASSEAPFGEYYGYTF
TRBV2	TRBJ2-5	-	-	TGTGCCAGCAGCCGGACCCAAGAGACCCAGTACTTC	CASSRTQETQYF
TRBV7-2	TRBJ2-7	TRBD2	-	TGTGCCAGCAGCCATGACGGACTAGCGGGAGCCCTCGAGCAGTACTTC	CASSHDGLAGALEQYF
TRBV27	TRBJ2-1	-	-	TGTGCCAGCAGCCCAAGGATGGGAGGTGAGCAGTTCTTC	CASSPRMGGEQFF
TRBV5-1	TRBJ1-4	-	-	TGCGCCAGCAGCTTGGCGGGGGGAGATGAAAAACTGTTTTTT	CASSLAGGDEKLFF
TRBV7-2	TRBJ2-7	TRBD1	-	TGTGCCAGCAGCCTGATCCGGGACAGGGGTTCCGAGCAGTACTTC	CASSLIRDRGSEQYF